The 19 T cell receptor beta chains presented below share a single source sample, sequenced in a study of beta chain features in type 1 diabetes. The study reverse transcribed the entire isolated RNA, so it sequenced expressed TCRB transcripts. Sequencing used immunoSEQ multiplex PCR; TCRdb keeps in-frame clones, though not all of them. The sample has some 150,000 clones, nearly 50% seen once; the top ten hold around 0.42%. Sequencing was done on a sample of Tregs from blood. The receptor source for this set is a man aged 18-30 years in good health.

The CDR3 here is CASSPRRAGQETQYF. The DNA for the CDR3 is TGTGCCAGCAGCCCCCGCCGAGCGGGGCAAGAGACCCAGTACTTC. V is TRBV7-2 and J is TRBJ2-5, with 7 nucleotides matching TRBD2. V shed 5 bases and J 2 bases; nucleotides not matched to a gene: 8. This CDR3 spans 15 amino acids. Germline-derived CDR1 and CDR2 are SGHTA and FQGNSA. Combining the CDR3 with reference TRBV7-2 and TRBJ2-5 gives the whole variable domain GAGVSQSPSNKVTEKGKDVELRCDPISGHTALYWYRQSLGQGLEFLIYFQGNSAPDKSGLPSDRFSAERTGGSVSTLTIQRTQQEDSAVYLCASSPRRAGQETQYFGPGTRLLVL.

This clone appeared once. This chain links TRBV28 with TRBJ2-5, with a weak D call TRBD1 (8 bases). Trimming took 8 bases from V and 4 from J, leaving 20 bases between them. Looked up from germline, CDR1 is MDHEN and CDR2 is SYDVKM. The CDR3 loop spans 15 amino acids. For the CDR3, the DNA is TGTGCCAGCCTTTCGGGGGGACAGGCGGGAGAGACCCAGTACTTC. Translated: CASLSGGQAGETQYF.

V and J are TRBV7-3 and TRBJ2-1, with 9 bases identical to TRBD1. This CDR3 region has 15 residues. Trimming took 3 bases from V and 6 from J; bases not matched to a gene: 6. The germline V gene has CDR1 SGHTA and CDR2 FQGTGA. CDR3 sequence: CASSFTGGGTNEQFF. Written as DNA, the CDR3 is TGTGCCAGCAGCTTTACAGGGGGCGGTACCAATGAGCAGTTCTTC.

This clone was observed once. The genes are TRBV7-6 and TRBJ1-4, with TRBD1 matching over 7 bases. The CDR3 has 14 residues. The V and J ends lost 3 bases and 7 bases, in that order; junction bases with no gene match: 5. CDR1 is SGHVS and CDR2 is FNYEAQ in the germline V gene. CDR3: CASSLLQGGEKLFF. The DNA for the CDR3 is TGTGCCAGCAGCTTGCTCCAGGGGGGTGAAAAACTGTTTTTT.

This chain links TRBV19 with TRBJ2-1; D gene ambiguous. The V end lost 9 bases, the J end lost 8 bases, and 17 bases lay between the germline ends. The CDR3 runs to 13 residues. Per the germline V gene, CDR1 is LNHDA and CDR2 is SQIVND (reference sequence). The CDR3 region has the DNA TGTGCCAGCTCATTTATCTCCTCGGATGAGCAGTTCTTC. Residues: CASSFISSDEQFF. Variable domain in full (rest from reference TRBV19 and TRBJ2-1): DGGITQSPKYLFRKEGQNVTLSCEQNLNHDAMYWYRQDPGQGLRLIYYSQIVNDFQKGDIAEGYSVSREKKESFPLTVTSAQKNPTAFYLCASSFISSDEQFFGPGTRLTVL.

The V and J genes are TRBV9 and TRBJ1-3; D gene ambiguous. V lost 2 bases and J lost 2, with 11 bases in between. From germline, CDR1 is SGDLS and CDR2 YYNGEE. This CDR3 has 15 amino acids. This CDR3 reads CASSVGVAPGNTIYF. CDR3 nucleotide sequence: TGTGCCAGCAGCGTGGGAGTTGCTCCTGGAAACACCATATATTTT.

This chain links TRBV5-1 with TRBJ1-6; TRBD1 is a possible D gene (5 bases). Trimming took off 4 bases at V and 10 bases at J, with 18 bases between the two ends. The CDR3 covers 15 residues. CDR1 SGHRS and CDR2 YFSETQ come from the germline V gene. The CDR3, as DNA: TGCGCCAGCAGCGCCCGGGGGGGTTGGGAGTCACCCCTCCACTTT. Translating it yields CASSARGGWESPLHF.

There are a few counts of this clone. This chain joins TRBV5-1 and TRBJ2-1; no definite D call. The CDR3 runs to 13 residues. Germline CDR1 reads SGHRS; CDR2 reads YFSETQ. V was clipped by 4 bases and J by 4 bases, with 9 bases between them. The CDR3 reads CASSRDTYNEQFF. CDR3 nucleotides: TGCGCCAGCAGCCGAGACACGTACAATGAGCAGTTCTTC.

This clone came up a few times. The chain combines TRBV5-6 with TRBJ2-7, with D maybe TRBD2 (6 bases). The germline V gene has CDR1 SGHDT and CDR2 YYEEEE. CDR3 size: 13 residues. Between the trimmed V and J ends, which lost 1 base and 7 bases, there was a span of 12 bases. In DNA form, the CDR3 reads TGTGCCAGCAGCTTGACCCCAGGGAGGGAGCAGTACTTC. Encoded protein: CASSLTPGREQYF.

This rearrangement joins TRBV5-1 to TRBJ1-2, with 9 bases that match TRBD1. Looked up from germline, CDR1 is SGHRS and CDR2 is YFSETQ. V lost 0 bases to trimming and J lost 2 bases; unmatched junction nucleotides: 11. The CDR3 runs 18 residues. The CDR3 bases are TGCGCCAGCAGCTTGGAAGGTCAACAGGGGGCTCTGAACTATGGCTACACCTTC. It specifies CASSLEGQQGALNYGYTF.

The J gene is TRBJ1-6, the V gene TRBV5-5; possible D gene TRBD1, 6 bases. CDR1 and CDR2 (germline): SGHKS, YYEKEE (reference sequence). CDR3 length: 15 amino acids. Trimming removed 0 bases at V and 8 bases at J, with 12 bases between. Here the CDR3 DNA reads TGTGCCAGCAGCTTGGCCGGCAGGGGTTATTCACCCCTCCACTTT. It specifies CASSLAGRGYSPLHF.

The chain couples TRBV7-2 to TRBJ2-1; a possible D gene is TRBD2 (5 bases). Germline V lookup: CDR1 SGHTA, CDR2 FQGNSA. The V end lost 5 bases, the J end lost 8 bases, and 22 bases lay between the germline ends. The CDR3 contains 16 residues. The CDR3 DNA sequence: TGTGCCAGCAGCCCGGCGGTGAGGGCCGGGGTATATGAGCAGTTCTTC. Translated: CASSPAVRAGVYEQFF.

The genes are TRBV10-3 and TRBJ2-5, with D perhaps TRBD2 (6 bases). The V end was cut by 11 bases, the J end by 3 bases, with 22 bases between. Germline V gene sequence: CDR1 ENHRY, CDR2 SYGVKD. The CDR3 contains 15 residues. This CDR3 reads CASEYSLSGEETQYF. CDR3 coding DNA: TGTGCCTCCGAATACAGCCTTTCGGGGGAAGAGACCCAGTACTTC.

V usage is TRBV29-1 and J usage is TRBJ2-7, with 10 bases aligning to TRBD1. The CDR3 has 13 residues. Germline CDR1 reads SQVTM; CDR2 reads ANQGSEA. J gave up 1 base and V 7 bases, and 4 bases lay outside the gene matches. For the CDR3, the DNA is TGCAGCGGGACAGGGGGGGGTTCCTACGAGCAGTACTTC. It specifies CSGTGGGSYEQYF.

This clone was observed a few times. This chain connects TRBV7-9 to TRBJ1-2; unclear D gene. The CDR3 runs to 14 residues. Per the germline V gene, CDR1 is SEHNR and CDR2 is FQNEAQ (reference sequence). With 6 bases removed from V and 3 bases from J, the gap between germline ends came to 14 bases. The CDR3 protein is CASSRLFRDYGYTF. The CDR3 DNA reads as TGTGCCAGCAGTAGACTTTTCCGTGACTATGGCTACACCTTC.

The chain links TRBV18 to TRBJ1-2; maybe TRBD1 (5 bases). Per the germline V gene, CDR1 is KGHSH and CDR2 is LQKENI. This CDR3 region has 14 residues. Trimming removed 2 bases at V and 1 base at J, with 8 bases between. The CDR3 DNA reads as TGTGCCAGCTCACCAAACAGGCTTAACTATGGCTACACCTTC. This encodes CASSPNRLNYGYTF.

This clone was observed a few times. The CDR3 coding sequence is TGTGCCAGTAGTGTTCTCACCGGGGAGCTGTTTTTT. This sequence encodes CASSVLTGELFF. The rearrangement links TRBV19 to TRBJ2-2; no clear D gene. The germline V gene encodes CDR1 LNHDA and CDR2 SQIVND (reference sequence). Trimming stripped 5 bases from V and 4 bases from J, with 5 bases between. This CDR3 region has 12 residues.

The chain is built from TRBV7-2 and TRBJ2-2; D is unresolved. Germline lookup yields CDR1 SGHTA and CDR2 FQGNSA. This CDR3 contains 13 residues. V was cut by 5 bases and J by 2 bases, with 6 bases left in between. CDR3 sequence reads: CASSLINTGELFF. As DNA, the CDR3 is TGTGCCAGCAGCCTAATAAACACCGGGGAGCTGTTTTTT.

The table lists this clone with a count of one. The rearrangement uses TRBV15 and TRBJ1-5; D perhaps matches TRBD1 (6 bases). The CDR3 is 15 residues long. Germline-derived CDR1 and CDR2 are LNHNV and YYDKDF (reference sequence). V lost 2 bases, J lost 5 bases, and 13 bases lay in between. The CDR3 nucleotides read TGTGCCACCAGCAGAAACAGGGTAGGGGATCAGCCCCAGCATTTT. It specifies CATSRNRVGDQPQHF.